The T cell receptor (beta chain) under discussion was sequenced for a study of blood T cell repertoires in COVID-19 (TCRdb year 2020). Regarding the research as a whole: Samples covering the acute and convalescent phases of COVID-19 were provided by collaborators in the United States, Italy and Spain. The prospective study material was composed of cDNA or gDNA derived from T cells, B-cell-depleted T cells, or PBMCs. Subjects who had been exposed to COVID-19, were actively infected with it, or had recovered from it provided the deeply sampled blood TCRbeta repertoires that made up the dataset. A freely available public database, intended as a resource for researchers studying the immune response to SARS-CoV-2, is where the repertoires were released. Samples were obtained from the ongoing ImmuneRACE study (first 160 participants) and from some 1,300 subjects provided by 6 global collaborators. Sample metadata almost always included a de-identified subject ID, COVID-19 status, age in years and sex. Where available, HLA class I and class II types were obtained from metadata supplied by the sample provider rather than from assay-based typing. What the study reported, not specific to this receptor: Clinical and demographic metadata were provided uncurated, with the amount varying by source and participant.

A second Seattle source provided samples from volunteer blood donors who had recovered from COVID-19. Collaborating institutions collected whole blood in K2EDTA tubes following their own protocols. For TCRbeta analysis, collaborators shipped samples as frozen whole blood, isolated PBMCs, or DNA extracted from either of those sample types. Here V drops 0 bases and J drops 5 bases, and the junction holds 7 bases not matched to any gene. The CDR3 runs 17 residues from the cysteine to the phenylalanine. Only CDR3 DNA is held: 51 bases, read in frame from base 1. CDR1 and CDR2 are read off the germline V gene as LGHNA and YNFKEQ. This clone appeared a single time. Its antigen remains unidentified. Per-base quality was not reported, and no clone a single base away is much larger than it. TCRbeta CDR3 regions were amplified from genomic DNA using the immunoSEQ Assay, a bias-controlled multiplex PCR. The authors' analysis ran thus. The number of nucleated cells in each sample was estimated by amplification of reference gene primers within the assay. To quantify the absolute abundance of each unique TCRbeta CDR3 rearrangement, sequence reads were collapsed and filtered. For each sample, productive Simpson clonality was calculated as the square root of Simpson's diversity index across productive rearrangements. TCRdb mirrors the immuneACCESS table, restricted to in-frame sequences. Some clones are absent from its copies; in checked studies, under half trace to an unresolved V gene, and the reason for the others is unknown. That table is the source of V, J and clone size, and D and trimming were worked out from the DNA. Counted in this sample were 250,000 to 300,000 clones; roughly 87% of them appeared once. About 2.2% of the sample is held by the ten biggest clonotypes.

The specimen was peripheral blood. This receptor was identified in a woman between 45 and 60 years old who had recovered from COVID-19. This chain is built from TRBV4-2 and TRBJ2-3; 11 bases in the junction line up with TRBD2. The DNA is as follows: TGTGCCAGCAGCCAAGAGAGACTAGCGGGGAACGGAGATACGCAGTATTTT. This translates into CASSQERLAGNGDTQYF.